A single T cell receptor beta chain is shown here with its context. The entry originates in a study of blood T cell repertoires in COVID-19. At the level of the study: The United States, Italy and Spain provided the acute and convalescent COVID-19 samples. Sample material is recorded as cDNA or gDNA derived from T cells, B-cell-depleted T cells, or PBMCs.

While infection was still active, Seattle patients were enrolled and then followed longitudinally. The authors' processing: Estimation of nucleated cell counts relied on the amplification of reference gene primers. Here immunoSEQ multiplex PCR was the method, and the copy in TCRdb shows in-frame clones only, minus some. V and J calls and clone size are those listed in that table; D and trimming were worked out from the DNA. Seen here are around 470,000 clones, roughly 89% observed once, and the top ten hold 0.7% to 1%. Sample: peripheral blood. The receptor's source is a man between 18 and 29 years old with COVID-19, enrolled during active disease.

The CDR3 is CASSLESAGGYTF. The CDR3 bases are TGTGCCAGCAGCTTGGAGTCCGCAGGAGGCTACACCTTC. The chain employs TRBV5-5 and TRBJ1-2; D gene unclear. The CDR3 loop spans 13 amino acids. The V end lost 0 bases, the J end lost 8 bases, and 11 bases lay between the germline ends. CDR1 and CDR2 (germline): SGHKS, YYEKEE (reference sequence).